This is a list of T cell receptor beta chains from one sample in a study of T cell changes during pregnancy in multiple sclerosis. Profiled with immunoSEQ multiplex PCR; TCRdb holds only in-frame clones, not every one. The data contain 56,000 or so clones, about 91% of them singletons. The specimen was peripheral blood, collected after pregnancy. All receptors come from a female donor with multiple sclerosis, enrolled in a pregnancy study. Both conserved end residues are part of each CDR3. The D gene is left open where the match is weak. Rows may omit the clone size; those that give it use once, few, many or a size class.

cdr3_nt: TGTGCCATAGGGCCCCCAGGGTCTAACAATGAGCAGTTCTTC; cdr3_aa: CAIGPPGSNNEQFF; cdr3_length: 14; v_call: TRBV28; j_call: TRBJ2-1; d_call: .; clone_size: .
cdr3_nt: TGTGCCTGGAGTATAGGACAGGAAAATTCACCCCTCCACTTT; cdr3_aa: CAWSIGQENSPLHF; cdr3_length: 14; v_call: TRBV30; j_call: TRBJ1-6; d_call: TRBD1; clone_size: .
cdr3_nt: TGTGCCAGCAGTTACGGGCGGGGGGAGGTCGAGCAGTACTTC; cdr3_aa: CASSYGRGEVEQYF; cdr3_length: 14; v_call: TRBV6-5; j_call: TRBJ2-7; d_call: TRBD2; clone_size: .
cdr3_nt: TGTGCCAGCAGCTTGGTAATGAGAGGGATCTATGGCTACACCTTC; cdr3_aa: CASSLVMRGIYGYTF; cdr3_length: 15; v_call: TRBV5-5; j_call: TRBJ1-2; d_call: .; clone_size: .
cdr3_nt: TGTGCCAGCAGGGAAGGGCTTAACACTGAAGCTTTCTTT; cdr3_aa: CASREGLNTEAFF; cdr3_length: 13; v_call: TRBV2; j_call: TRBJ1-1; d_call: .; clone_size: .
cdr3_nt: TGCGCCAGCAGCTTGCAGGGGAAGCCAGATACGCAGTATTTT; cdr3_aa: CASSLQGKPDTQYF; cdr3_length: 14; v_call: TRBV5-1; j_call: TRBJ2-3; d_call: .; clone_size: .
cdr3_nt: TGTGCCAGCAGCCAAATAGCGGCTAGCACAGATACGCAGTATTTT; cdr3_aa: CASSQIAASTDTQYF; cdr3_length: 15; v_call: TRBV11-2; j_call: TRBJ2-3; d_call: .; clone_size: .
cdr3_nt: TGTGCCAGCAGCTTAGACTTGTGGTGGAGCAATCAGCCCCAGCATTTT; cdr3_aa: CASSLDLWWSNQPQHF; cdr3_length: 16; v_call: TRBV5-5; j_call: TRBJ1-5; d_call: .; clone_size: .
cdr3_nt: TGTGCCAGCAGCTTATCCGCCGGGACTGAGGCGGTCAAAGCTTTCTTT; cdr3_aa: CASSLSAGTEAVKAFF; cdr3_length: 16; v_call: TRBV7-9; j_call: TRBJ1-1; d_call: .; clone_size: .
cdr3_nt: TGTGCCAGCGGACAGGATCGTTTCTACGAGCAGTACTTC; cdr3_aa: CASGQDRFYEQYF; cdr3_length: 13; v_call: TRBV2; j_call: TRBJ2-7; d_call: TRBD1; clone_size: .
cdr3_nt: TGTGCCAGCAGCGCCCGACAGGGTGGGGACTCACCCCTCCACTTT; cdr3_aa: CASSARQGGDSPLHF; cdr3_length: 15; v_call: TRBV9; j_call: TRBJ1-6; d_call: TRBD1; clone_size: .
cdr3_nt: TGTGCCAGCAGTTTCGGTAGGGGGGGCGACTATGGCTACACCTTC; cdr3_aa: CASSFGRGGDYGYTF; cdr3_length: 15; v_call: TRBV27; j_call: TRBJ1-2; d_call: .; clone_size: .
cdr3_nt: TGTGCCAGCAGCTTAAAATTTCAGACAGGGGGTGACACTGAAGCTTTCTTT; cdr3_aa: CASSLKFQTGGDTEAFF; cdr3_length: 17; v_call: TRBV7-8; j_call: TRBJ1-1; d_call: TRBD1; clone_size: .
cdr3_nt: TGCGCCAGCAGCTTCCGGGGACAGGGGGATGGAAACACCATATATTTT; cdr3_aa: CASSFRGQGDGNTIYF; cdr3_length: 16; v_call: TRBV5-1; j_call: TRBJ1-3; d_call: TRBD1; clone_size: .
cdr3_nt: TGTGCCAGCAGAATGACGGGACTGACTAACTATGGCTACACCTTC; cdr3_aa: CASRMTGLTNYGYTF; cdr3_length: 15; v_call: TRBV27; j_call: TRBJ1-2; d_call: .; clone_size: .
cdr3_nt: TGTGCCAGCAGTAAGACAGCCGCCTATGGCTACACCTTC; cdr3_aa: CASSKTAAYGYTF; cdr3_length: 13; v_call: TRBV27; j_call: TRBJ1-2; d_call: .; clone_size: .
cdr3_nt: TGTGCCAGCAGCAAACAGGGGCTGAACACTGAAGCTTTCTTT; cdr3_aa: CASSKQGLNTEAFF; cdr3_length: 14; v_call: TRBV2; j_call: TRBJ1-1; d_call: TRBD1; clone_size: .
cdr3_nt: TGTGCCAGCAGCTCCCACTCCGGGACAGTCCCTTACGAGCAGTACTTC; cdr3_aa: CASSSHSGTVPYEQYF; cdr3_length: 16; v_call: TRBV7-9; j_call: TRBJ2-7; d_call: TRBD1; clone_size: .
cdr3_nt: TGCGCCAGCAGCTTGGCAAGGAGATCGGGTGAGCAGTTCTTC; cdr3_aa: CASSLARRSGEQFF; cdr3_length: 14; v_call: TRBV5-1; j_call: TRBJ2-1; d_call: .; clone_size: .
cdr3_nt: TGTGCCATCAGTGGACGGGAAAGTTATGGCTACACCTTC; cdr3_aa: CAISGRESYGYTF; cdr3_length: 13; v_call: TRBV10-3; j_call: TRBJ1-2; d_call: .; clone_size: .
cdr3_nt: TGTGCCAGCAGCTTTGGACAGCCGAACACTGAAGCTTTCTTT; cdr3_aa: CASSFGQPNTEAFF; cdr3_length: 14; v_call: TRBV5-6; j_call: TRBJ1-1; d_call: .; clone_size: .
cdr3_nt: TGTGCCTGGAGCCCGAACTATGGCTACACCTTC; cdr3_aa: CAWSPNYGYTF; cdr3_length: 11; v_call: TRBV30; j_call: TRBJ1-2; d_call: .; clone_size: .
cdr3_nt: TGTGCCAGCAGCTGGACAGGGGGTGGCGAGCAGTACTTC; cdr3_aa: CASSWTGGGEQYF; cdr3_length: 13; v_call: TRBV5-6; j_call: TRBJ2-7; d_call: TRBD1; clone_size: .
cdr3_nt: TGTGCCAGCAGCGTACTAAGGGGCTCCCGGGGCTACACCTTC; cdr3_aa: CASSVLRGSRGYTF; cdr3_length: 14; v_call: TRBV13; j_call: TRBJ1-2; d_call: .; clone_size: .
cdr3_nt: TGTGCTAGTGGTTTGGTCGTCAGGGGAACCTACGAGCAGTACTTC; cdr3_aa: CASGLVVRGTYEQYF; cdr3_length: 15; v_call: TRBV12-5; j_call: TRBJ2-7; d_call: .; clone_size: .
cdr3_nt: TGTGCCAGCAGCTTTGGACTAGCGGGGAACAATGAGCAGTTCTTC; cdr3_aa: CASSFGLAGNNEQFF; cdr3_length: 15; v_call: TRBV7-3; j_call: TRBJ2-1; d_call: TRBD2; clone_size: .
cdr3_nt: TGTGCCAGCAGTTACCGGGACAGCGCAGATACGCAGTATTTT; cdr3_aa: CASSYRDSADTQYF; cdr3_length: 14; v_call: TRBV6-6; j_call: TRBJ2-3; d_call: TRBD1; clone_size: .
cdr3_nt: TGTGCCTGGAGACCTCCGGGACAGGGCCCAGGAGCTTTCTTT; cdr3_aa: CAWRPPGQGPGAFF; cdr3_length: 14; v_call: TRBV30; j_call: TRBJ1-1; d_call: TRBD1; clone_size: few
cdr3_nt: TGTGCCTGGAGTCCCCGGGACTCTGATAATTCACCCCTCCACTTT; cdr3_aa: CAWSPRDSDNSPLHF; cdr3_length: 15; v_call: TRBV30; j_call: TRBJ1-6; d_call: .; clone_size: .
cdr3_nt: TGTGCCAGCCTGCGTCCCACTCCCTACGAGCAGTACTTC; cdr3_aa: CASLRPTPYEQYF; cdr3_length: 13; v_call: TRBV6-1; j_call: TRBJ2-7; d_call: .; clone_size: .
cdr3_nt: TGCGCCAGCCGAGACGCGACTAGCTGGGTCGAGCAGTACTTC; cdr3_aa: CASRDATSWVEQYF; cdr3_length: 14; v_call: TRBV5-1; j_call: TRBJ2-7; d_call: TRBD2; clone_size: .
cdr3_nt: TGTGCCAGCAGTGAACAGGGACATGGCACTGAAGCTTTCTTT; cdr3_aa: CASSEQGHGTEAFF; cdr3_length: 14; v_call: TRBV6-1; j_call: TRBJ1-1; d_call: .; clone_size: .
cdr3_nt: TGTGCCAGCAGCCCCAGGGGGAGTCCAGAGACCCAGTACTTC; cdr3_aa: CASSPRGSPETQYF; cdr3_length: 14; v_call: TRBV5-4; j_call: TRBJ2-5; d_call: TRBD1; clone_size: .
cdr3_nt: TGTGCCAGCAGCTTGGCCACGAACACTGAAGCTTTCTTT; cdr3_aa: CASSLATNTEAFF; cdr3_length: 13; v_call: TRBV7-8; j_call: TRBJ1-1; d_call: .; clone_size: once
cdr3_nt: TGTGCCACCGCAATCGGGGGGGCTCCCAATGAAAAACTGTTTTTT; cdr3_aa: CATAIGGAPNEKLFF; cdr3_length: 15; v_call: TRBV6-6; j_call: TRBJ1-4; d_call: .; clone_size: .